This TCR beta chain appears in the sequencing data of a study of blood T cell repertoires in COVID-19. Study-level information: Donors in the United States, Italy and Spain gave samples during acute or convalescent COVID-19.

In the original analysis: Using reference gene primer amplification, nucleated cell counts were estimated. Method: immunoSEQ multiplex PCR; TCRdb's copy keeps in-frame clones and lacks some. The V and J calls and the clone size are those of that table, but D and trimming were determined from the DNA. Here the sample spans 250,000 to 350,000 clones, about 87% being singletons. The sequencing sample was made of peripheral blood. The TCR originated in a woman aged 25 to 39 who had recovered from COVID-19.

CDR3 sequence (DNA): TGTGCCAGCAGCTTGGGGGGGGTCCTGTGGGGCTACACCTTC. Translation gives CASSLGGVLWGYTF. The V call is TRBV7-8, the J call TRBJ1-2, with a tentative D call TRBD1 (5 bases). Germline V gives CDR1 SGHVS, CDR2 FQNEAQ. Between the trimmed V and J ends, which lost 3 bases and 8 bases, there was a span of 16 bases. The CDR3 sequence is 14 residues long. Supplemented by reference TRBV7-8 and TRBJ1-2, the full variable domain reads GAGVSQSPRYKVAKRGQDVALRCDPISGHVSLFWYQQALGQGPEFLTYFQNEAQLDKSGLPSDRFFAERPEGSVSTLKIQRTQQEDSAVYLCASSLGGVLWGYTFGSGTRLTVV.